The rows below give T cell receptor beta chains drawn from one sample of a study of cytotoxic CD8 clonotypes in ibrutinib-treated CLL. Produced via immunoSEQ multiplex PCR; TCRdb's table is partial and in-frame only. The top ten hold roughly 14% of the sample, which has tens of thousands of clones, approximately 70% seen once. The sample consisted of PBMCs, taken after 12 months of ibrutinib treatment. These receptors were obtained from a human donor with chronic lymphocytic leukemia. CDR3s include the opening cysteine and the closing phenylalanine or tryptophan. The D gene is left open where the match is weak. Clone size, where shown, is once, few, many, or a class for clones that have expanded.

>NA|TRBV5-6|TRBJ1-3|NA
TGTGCCAGCACCCCCCGGAACGGATTAACGGGCGGAAACACCATATATTTT
CASTPRNGLTGGNTIYF
>NA|TRBV2|TRBJ2-5|NA
TGTGCCAGCACGAGCAGTCTCCAAGAGACCCAGTACTTC
CASTSSLQETQYF
>NA|TRBV5-6|TRBJ2-3|NA
TGTGCCAGCAGCTTCGACAGCTGGGGAGATACGCAGTATTTT
CASSFDSWGDTQYF
>NA|TRBV6-6|TRBJ2-5|NA
TGTGCCAGCAGTTACGGGGGGGGCAAGGAGACCCAGTACTTC
CASSYGGGKETQYF
>NA|TRBV9|TRBJ2-2|NA
TGTGCCAGCAGCGTAGTCCTAGAGGGCGGGGAGCTGTTTTTT
CASSVVLEGGELFF
>few|TRBV2|TRBJ1-4|TRBD1
TGTGCCAGCAAAAGGACAGGGGCAACTAATGAAAAACTGTTTTTT
CASKRTGATNEKLFF
>NA|TRBV5-4|TRBJ2-7|TRBD2
TGTGCCAGCAGACTTGCGGGAGGTCCTTCTCCCGAGCAGTACTTC
CASRLAGGPSPEQYF
>NA|TRBV15|TRBJ2-1|TRBD1
TGTGCCACCAGCAGAGCGAACTGGGACAGGGGCTCCTACAATGAGCAGTTCTTC
CATSRANWDRGSYNEQFF
>few|TRBV5-1|TRBJ2-2|TRBD1
TGCGCCAGCAGCGAGGACAGGACCGGGGAGCTGTTTTTT
CASSEDRTGELFF
>NA|TRBV27|TRBJ2-1|NA
TGTGCCAGCAGTTTAGGGGGGACTGAGCAGTTCTTC
CASSLGGTEQFF
>NA|TRBV28|TRBJ2-1|NA
TGTGCCAGCCGCCCCACTAGCTCCTACAATGAGCAGTTCTTC
CASRPTSSYNEQFF
>once|TRBV25-1|TRBJ2-5|NA
TGTGCCAGCAGTGATCGGGGTCCTTGGGAGACCCAGTACTTC
CASSDRGPWETQYF
>NA|TRBV18|TRBJ2-5|NA
TGTGCCAGCTCACCGGGAGAGACCCAGTACTTC
CASSPGETQYF
>NA|TRBV7-2|TRBJ2-4|NA
TGTGCCAGCAGGAGGGAAAACATTCAGTACTTC
CASRRENIQYF
>NA|TRBV13|TRBJ2-1|TRBD1
TGTGCCAGCAGCTTAGAACTCGAACAGGGGAATGAGCAGTTCTTC
CASSLELEQGNEQFF
>once|TRBV28|TRBJ2-2|NA
TGTGCCAGCAGTCCGCCGAACACCGGGGAGCTGTTTTTT
CASSPPNTGELFF
>NA|TRBV7-3|TRBJ2-1|TRBD2
TGTGCCAGCAGCTTAATTAGGGCTAGCGGGAGTAGGTCCTACAATGAGCAGTTCTTC
CASSLIRASGSRSYNEQFF
>NA|TRBV7-3|TRBJ1-2|NA
TGTGCCAGCAGCTTTAATCTTGAGGGAATTTATGGCTACACCTTC
CASSFNLEGIYGYTF
>few|TRBV5-1|TRBJ2-3|TRBD1
TGCGCCAGCAGCCCAGGGGGCCGCGTCTCAGGAGATACGCAGTATTTT
CASSPGGRVSGDTQYF
>NA|TRBV7-6|TRBJ2-1|NA
TGTGCCAGCGGGCTCGGTAATGAGCAGTTCTTC
CASGLGNEQFF
>NA|TRBV18|TRBJ1-2|NA
TGTGCCAGCTCACAGAGCAATAGCTATGGCTACACCTTC
CASSQSNSYGYTF
>NA|TRBV6-5|TRBJ1-3|NA
TGTGCCAGCAGTTCCGACAGGAGGGGAGGTGGAAACACCATATATTTT
CASSSDRRGGGNTIYF
>NA|TRBV2|TRBJ1-1|TRBD1
TGTGCCAGCAGTGGAACAGGGACAGGACTTACCGAAGCTTTCTTT
CASSGTGTGLTEAFF
>few|TRBV28|TRBJ2-5|NA
TGTGCCAGCAGCCCCGGGACACAAAAAGAGACCCAGTACTTC
CASSPGTQKETQYF
>once|TRBV5-1|TRBJ2-3|NA
TGCACCAGCAGCTTCGGTGAAAACACAGATACGCAGTATTTT
CTSSFGENTDTQYF
>NA|TRBV21-1|TRBJ2-6|NA
TGTGCCAGCAGCAAATTCCGGACACAGCGTTCTGGGGCCAACGTCCTGACTTTC
CASSKFRTQRSGANVLTF
>NA|TRBV2|TRBJ1-5|NA
TGTGCCAGCAGTGAAGCGCGCGACAGACCCCAGCATTTT
CASSEARDRPQHF
>NA|TRBV9|TRBJ2-2|TRBD2
TGTGCCAGCAGCGTAGAAGTAGCGGGAGGGCTGGGCGGGGAGCTGTTTTTT
CASSVEVAGGLGGELFF
>NA|TRBV4-3|TRBJ1-2|NA
TGCGCCAGCAGCCAAGAAGGGGGACCCCTAAGGAATGGCTACACCTTC
CASSQEGGPLRNGYTF